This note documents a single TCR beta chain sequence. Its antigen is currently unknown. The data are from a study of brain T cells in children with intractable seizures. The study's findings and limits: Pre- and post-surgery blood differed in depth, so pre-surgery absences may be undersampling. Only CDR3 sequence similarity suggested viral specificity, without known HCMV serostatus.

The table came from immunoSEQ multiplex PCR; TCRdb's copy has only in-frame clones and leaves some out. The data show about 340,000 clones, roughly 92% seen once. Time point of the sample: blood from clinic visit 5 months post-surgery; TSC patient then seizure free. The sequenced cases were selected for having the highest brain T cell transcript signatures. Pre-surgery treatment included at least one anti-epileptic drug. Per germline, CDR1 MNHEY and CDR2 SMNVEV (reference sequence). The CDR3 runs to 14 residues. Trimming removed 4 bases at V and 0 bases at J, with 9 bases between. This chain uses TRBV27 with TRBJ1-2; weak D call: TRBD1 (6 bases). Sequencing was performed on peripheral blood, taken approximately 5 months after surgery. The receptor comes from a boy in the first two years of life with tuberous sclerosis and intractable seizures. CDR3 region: CASSSAGANYGYTF. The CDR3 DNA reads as TGTGCCAGCAGTTCGGCAGGGGCTAACTATGGCTACACCTTC.